Below are 30 T cell receptor beta chains sequenced from a single sample in a study of blood T cell repertoires in COVID-19. The repertoire was sequenced with immunoSEQ multiplex PCR; TCRdb's copy has only in-frame clones and lacks some. The sample carries around 50,000 clones, roughly 88% recorded once. The sample consisted of peripheral blood. The receptors come from a human donor in a cohort sampled during active COVID-19.

V gene TRBV7-8 combines with J gene TRBJ2-2; 11 nucleotides align to TRBD2. The J segment lost 6 bases and the V segment lost 6 bases, leaving 6 bases of the junction unmatched. CDR1 SGHVS and CDR2 FQNEAQ come from the germline V gene. The CDR3 has 15 amino acids. The CDR3 loop reads CASRPSGGPAGELFF. The CDR3 DNA is TGTGCCAGCAGACCTAGCGGGGGGCCTGCCGGGGAGCTGTTTTTT.

CDR3 loop: CASSGRDWQETQYF. The CDR3 DNA reads as TGTGCCAGCAGCGGCCGGGACTGGCAAGAGACCCAGTACTTC. The chain employs TRBV5-6 and TRBJ2-5, with D maybe TRBD2 (6 bases). Germline loops: CDR1 SGHDT, CDR2 YYEEEE. This CDR3 is built from 14 residues. Between the trimmed V and J ends, which lost 4 bases and 2 bases, there was a span of 12 bases.

The chain uses TRBV11-2 and TRBJ2-2, with 9 positions matching TRBD2. Germline V gene lookup returns CDR1 SGHAT and CDR2 FQNNGV. Trimming removed 1 base from V and 5 bases from J; junction bases left unmatched: 2. This CDR3 comprises 15 residues. The CDR3 here is CASSLVAGGTGELFF. For the CDR3, the DNA is TGTGCCAGCAGCTTAGTTGCGGGGGGGACCGGGGAGCTGTTTTTT.

This clone was recorded once. V and J are TRBV14 and TRBJ1-2; a possible D gene is TRBD1 (5 bases). The CDR3 extends over 17 amino acids. Germline lookup yields CDR1 SGHDN and CDR2 FVKESK. The V and J ends lost 0 bases and 0 bases respectively, with 14 bases between them. Written as DNA, the CDR3 is TGTGCCAGCAGCCAAGAGGTCTGGACACCGACTAACTATGGCTACACCTTC. Encoded protein: CASSQEVWTPTNYGYTF.

This sequence joins TRBV4-2 and TRBJ2-7; 8 positions match TRBD2. V was clipped by 3 bases and J by 0 bases; unmatched bases: 7. The CDR3 is 16 residues long. Looked up from germline, CDR1 is LGHNA and CDR2 is YNFKEQ. The CDR3, as DNA: TGTGCCAGCAGCCAGGTAGCGGGGTCCTTCTCCTACGAGCAGTACTTC. It translates to CASSQVAGSFSYEQYF.

CDR3 residues: CASSSVKRQGARNEQFF. In DNA, the CDR3 is TGTGCCAGCAGCTCTGTGAAACGACAGGGGGCGCGGAATGAGCAGTTCTTC. The chain joins TRBV7-9 to TRBJ2-1; 10 bases line up with TRBD1. Per the germline V gene, CDR1 is SEHNR and CDR2 is FQNEAQ (reference sequence). The CDR3 covers 17 residues. The V gene end was trimmed by 4 bases and the J gene end by 7 bases; junction bases not matched to a gene: 13.

The chain carries TRBV13 and TRBJ2-7, with a possible D match to TRBD1 (5 bases). The CDR3 has 13 amino acids. CDR1 is PRHDT, CDR2 FYEKMQ, per germline (reference sequence). The ends were cut back, 2 bases at V and 3 bases at J, with 8 bases in the middle. DNA for the CDR3: TGTGCCAGCAGCTTATCAGGGAACTACGAGCAGTACTTC. Its translation: CASSLSGNYEQYF.

CDR3 protein: CASGYSAKLSNEQFF. The DNA of the CDR3 is TGTGCCAGCGGTTATTCTGCGAAACTGAGCAATGAGCAGTTCTTC. The chain employs TRBV9 and TRBJ2-1; unclear D gene. Germline-derived CDR1 and CDR2 are SGDLS and YYNGEE. V was trimmed by 7 bases and J by 6 bases, leaving 20 bases between them. The CDR3 consists of 15 residues. Based on the CDR3 plus reference TRBV9 and TRBJ2-1, the full variable domain is DSGVTQTPKHLITATGQRVTLRCSPRSGDLSVYWYQQSLDQGLQFLIQYYNGEERAKGNILERFSAQQFPDLHSELNLSSLELGDSALYFCASGYSAKLSNEQFFGPGTRLTVL.

The chain recombines TRBV30 with TRBJ2-1; 7 bases line up with TRBD2. Per the germline V gene, CDR1 is GTSNPN and CDR2 is SVGIG (reference sequence). V gave up 2 bases and J gave up 9 bases; unmatched junction bases: 7. CDR3 length: 13 residues. CDR3 residues: CAWSLREAGEQFF. CDR3 sequence (DNA): TGTGCCTGGAGTCTACGGGAGGCGGGTGAGCAGTTCTTC.

The rearrangement joins TRBV18 to TRBJ1-6, with a possible D match to TRBD1 (5 bases). Germline loops: CDR1 KGHSH, CDR2 LQKENI. The CDR3 runs 15 residues. The V end lost 4 bases, the J end lost 7 bases, and 14 bases lay between the germline ends. CDR3 DNA: TGTGCCAGCTCACAAAACGGGGGTACAAATTCACCCCTCCACTTT. This gives the protein CASSQNGGTNSPLHF.

The chain carries TRBV2 and TRBJ2-1; TRBD1 might be the D (6 bases). V dropped 5 bases and J dropped 4 bases, with 9 bases sitting between them. Per the germline V gene, CDR1 is SNHLY and CDR2 is FYNNEI. The CDR3 contains 13 residues. Here the CDR3 DNA reads TGTGCCAGCAGTCCTACAGGGTACAATGAGCAGTTCTTC. This sequence encodes CASSPTGYNEQFF.

The chain combines TRBV19 with TRBJ1-1, with TRBD1 identical over 9 bases. With V trimmed by 3 bases and J by 4 bases, 3 bases remained unmatched. CDR1 is LNHDA and CDR2 is SQIVND in the germline V gene (reference sequence). The CDR3 covers 14 residues. CDR3 in amino acids: CASSINRGLTEAFF. CDR3 nucleotides: TGTGCCAGTAGTATTAACAGGGGGCTCACTGAAGCTTTCTTT.

The chain has TRBV11-2 and TRBJ1-6; 7 bases map to TRBD1. V trimming: 6 bases; J trimming: 9 bases; junction bases outside the gene matches: 8. The CDR3 spans 14 residues. Per the germline V gene, CDR1 is SGHAT and CDR2 is FQNNGV. CDR3 sequence: CASSPTRGSSPLHF. The CDR3 region has the DNA TGTGCCAGCAGTCCGACCAGGGGGAGTTCACCCCTCCACTTT.

The chain employs TRBV7-8 and TRBJ2-7; 7 nucleotides align to TRBD2. The CDR3 has 13 residues. The germline V gene has CDR1 SGHVS and CDR2 FQNEAQ. J lost 1 base, V lost 11 bases, and 8 bases had no gene match. The CDR3 reads CAGRGSRSYEQYF. The CDR3 region has the DNA TGTGCCGGGAGGGGTAGCAGGTCCTACGAGCAGTACTTC.

The gene calls are TRBV6-5 and TRBJ2-5; 7 bases line up with TRBD1. The V gene end was trimmed by 7 bases and the J gene end by 1 base; junction bases not matched to a gene: 6. Germline lookup yields CDR1 MNHEY and CDR2 SVGAGI. The CDR3 runs 14 residues. The CDR3 DNA sequence: TGTGCCAGCATCAGAGACAGGGCCCAAGAGACCCAGTACTTC. Residues: CASIRDRAQETQYF.

This sequence joins TRBV2 and TRBJ2-1, with unresolved D. The CDR3 consists of 13 residues. V lost 6 bases, J lost 7 bases, and 13 bases lay in between. Germline lookup yields CDR1 SNHLY and CDR2 FYNNEI. CDR3 sequence (DNA): TGTGCCAGCAGCAGCAGCAGAGGTAATGAGCAGTTCTTC. Its translation: CASSSSRGNEQFF.

CDR3 nucleotides: TGTGCCAGCAGCTTGGCCGTAGTGCGAGCCGGGGAGCTGTTTTTT. Its protein product is CASSLAVVRAGELFF. The rearrangement joins TRBV5-5 to TRBJ2-2; D gene ambiguous. Per germline, CDR1 SGHKS and CDR2 YYEKEE (reference sequence). This CDR3 contains 15 residues. Trimming stripped 0 bases from V and 6 bases from J, with 12 bases between.

The chain is built from TRBV10-2 and TRBJ1-6; D is possibly TRBD1 (5 bases). In germline, CDR1 is WSHSY, CDR2 SAAADI. This CDR3 contains 18 residues. Trimming took off 4 bases at V and 0 bases at J, with 16 bases between the two ends. CDR3: CASSGGDRGSSYNSPLHF. DNA of the CDR3: TGCGCCAGCAGTGGGGGCGATCGGGGGAGCTCCTATAATTCACCCCTCCACTTT.

The chain is built from TRBV12-5 and TRBJ2-2; 7 bases map to TRBD2. The CDR3 extends over 19 amino acids. J gave up 3 bases and V 7 bases, and 20 bases lay outside the gene matches. CDR1 is LGHNT and CDR2 is FRNRAP in the germline V gene. CDR3 loop: CASVPTEGRASTDTGELFF. The CDR3 region has the DNA TGTGCTAGTGTCCCCACCGAGGGGAGGGCAAGTACGGACACCGGGGAGCTGTTTTTT.

The chain uses TRBV6-1 and TRBJ2-5; 9 nucleotides agree with TRBD2. There are 14 residues in the CDR3. After removal of 2 bases from V and 5 bases from J, the junction contained 3 bases not matched to a gene. Germline CDR1 MNHNS, CDR2 SASEGT. The CDR3 region is CASSETSGRETQYF. CDR3 in DNA: TGTGCCAGCAGTGAAACTAGCGGGCGGGAGACCCAGTACTTC.

V gene TRBV7-2 combines with J gene TRBJ2-7; 7 bases are a match to TRBD2. The J segment lost 3 bases and the V segment lost 0 bases, leaving 5 bases of the junction unmatched. The CDR3 is made up of 15 amino acids. Germline values: CDR1 SGHTA, CDR2 FQGNSA. The CDR3 nucleotides read TGTGCCAGCAGCTTAGCCGGGACTACTGACTACGAGCAGTACTTC. Amino acids: CASSLAGTTDYEQYF.

The genes are TRBV7-2 and TRBJ2-3; the D gene is possibly TRBD1 (6 bases). The V end was cut by 3 bases, the J end by 2 bases, with 9 bases between. Germline assignment: CDR1 SGHTA and CDR2 FQGNSA. This CDR3 is built from 14 residues. CDR3 sequence: CASSLTGYTDTQYF. The DNA for the CDR3 is TGTGCCAGCAGCTTGACAGGATACACAGATACGCAGTATTTT.

The V gene is TRBV18, the J gene TRBJ2-3; D is perhaps TRBD2 (6 bases). V gave up 4 bases and J gave up 0 bases, with 11 bases separating them. CDR1 is KGHSH, CDR2 LQKENI, per germline. The CDR3 contains 15 residues. CDR3 region: CASSRNSGSTDTQYF. CDR3 coding DNA: TGTGCCAGCTCACGTAACAGCGGGAGCACAGATACGCAGTATTTT.

This rearrangement joins TRBV18 to TRBJ1-6; 8 bases match TRBD1. The V segment lost 6 bases and the J segment 9 bases; nucleotides outside the gene matches: 10. The CDR3 runs 15 residues. From germline, CDR1 is KGHSH and CDR2 LQKENI. In DNA form, the CDR3 reads TGTGCCAGCTCGCAAAGGACAGGGCAAAGTTCACCCCTCCACTTT. It translates to CASSQRTGQSSPLHF.

The rearrangement joins TRBV19 to TRBJ1-4; D is unresolved. The CDR3 has 16 amino acids. Deletions cut 5 bases from V and 4 bases from J, with 17 bases between. CDR1 is LNHDA, CDR2 SQIVND, per germline (reference sequence). This CDR3 reads CASSFGKVVGNEKLFF. CDR3 sequence (DNA): TGTGCCAGTAGTTTCGGGAAAGTGGTGGGTAATGAAAAACTGTTTTTT.

This clone was detected once. The CDR3: CASSPGLRSETQYF. The CDR3 DNA reads as TGTGCCAGTAGTCCCGGACTTAGGTCGGAGACCCAGTACTTC. The rearrangement links TRBV19 to TRBJ2-5, with TRBD2 as a possible D gene (5 bases). There are 14 residues in the CDR3. The germline CDR1 and CDR2 sequences are LNHDA and SQIVND (reference sequence). Trimming left V 5 bases short and J 5 bases short, with 15 bases between.

This chain joins TRBV30 and TRBJ2-3, with 8 bases matching TRBD1. V shed 1 base, J shed 2 bases, and the junction held 2 bases outside the gene matches. This CDR3 comprises 14 residues. CDR1 is GTSNPN, CDR2 SVGIG, per germline (reference sequence). The CDR3 DNA sequence: TGTGCCTGGAGTGAGGGACAGGTCACAGATACGCAGTATTTT. It encodes CAWSEGQVTDTQYF.

This clone was found once. The rearrangement links TRBV19 to TRBJ1-1; 9 positions agree with TRBD1. V lost 3 bases, J lost 1 base, and 9 bases stayed unmatched. Germline V gives CDR1 LNHDA, CDR2 SQIVND (reference sequence). The CDR3 is made up of 17 amino acids. CDR3 sequence (DNA): TGTGCCAGTAGTATGATCAACAGGGGGCTCGGGAACACTGAAGCTTTCTTT. Translated, it gives CASSMINRGLGNTEAFF.

The genes are TRBV7-2 and TRBJ1-1, with 7 bases aligning to TRBD1. CDR1 is SGHTA and CDR2 is FQGNSA in the germline V gene. This CDR3 has 16 residues. Trimming removed 5 bases from V and 5 bases from J; junction bases left unmatched: 14. Here the CDR3 DNA reads TGTGCCAGCAGCCCTTCGGTACAGGGGCGAGGGACTGAAGCTTTCTTT. The encoded protein is CASSPSVQGRGTEAFF.

The chain employs TRBV29-1 and TRBJ1-1; D might be TRBD1 (6 bases). The V end was cut by 7 bases, the J end by 1 base, with 7 bases between. Germline V gene lookup returns CDR1 SQVTM and CDR2 ANQGSEA. The CDR3 consists of 11 residues. The CDR3 sequence is CSGTENTEAFF. In DNA form, the CDR3 reads TGCAGCGGGACAGAGAACACTGAAGCTTTCTTT.